The T cell receptor (beta chain) described here comes from a study of human T cells and chemical hapten exposure (dated by TCRdb to about 2021). Study-wide context: For sensitization, 2% DPC in acetone was applied to a 2 cm by 2 cm area of upper inner arm skin. Throughout the study period of around 25 weeks, patients also received therapeutic DPC doses to the scalp every week. Patient blood was sampled pre-sensitization (week 0) and at 2, 6 and about 24 weeks after DPC sensitization. The mostly female patient cohort included alopecia areata with under or over 50% scalp involvement, alopecia totalis and alopecia universalis. Around 30 alopecia patients provided blood for TCR sequencing at one to four time points (pre-sensitization, 2, 6 and 24 weeks). Patch tests used Finn chambers with 0.01% DPC on the upper back, scored after 6 days by International Contact Dermatitis Research Group standards. Libraries were pooled for sequencing, and per-sample TCR yields varied mainly because of small differences in library volumes within the pool. The study tracked peripheral blood TCR repertoire changes in vivo during primary and secondary sensitization to the hapten diphenylcyclopropenone (DPC) in alopecia patients. Findings and caveats that apply to the study as a whole: Repeated subsampling changed both the strength of the expansion versus patch-test correlation and the threshold at which that correlation became significant. All patients had alopecia, a presumed autoimmune disease, so their immune response might differ from that of healthy individuals. No change with DPC sensitization was found in the number of TCRs above 1 in 1000 frequency, and no evidence of global repertoire structure alterations was found. The number of PT1 expanded TCRs positively correlated with patch test score, significant at thresholds 8, 16 and 32 but not 4. Significantly more large CDR3 similarity clusters were formed by expanded TCRs than by pre-sensitization or healthy control sets, consistent with antigen-driven responses.

As to this clonotype: Its antigen has not been determined. No much larger clonotype is one base removed from it; base qualities were not supplied.

According to the study, the label for this sample's time point signals: pre-sensitization, week 0. The label giving this sample's treatment or condition can be read as: therapeutic diphenylcyclopropenone sensitization with weekly scalp DPC. At every patch-test visit, the blood draw took place before the patch test was put on. Eligible patients were aged 18 to 70, diagnosed with alopecia, deemed suitable for DPC therapy, and excluded if pregnant. Total RNA was extracted from unfractionated whole blood collected in Tempus Blood RNA tubes. Libraries came from RACE. Sequencing relied on a NextSeq 500. During library preparation, unique molecular identifiers were attached to individual cDNA molecules so that TCRs could be counted quantitatively and reproducibly. From each blood RNA sample, both TCR alpha and TCR beta chains were sequenced. Concerning the study's data processing: A median of approximately 96,000 TCRs per sample was observed, with a range of about 23,224 to 690,600. The Decombinator software suite was used to annotate V, J and CDR3 in the TCR reads. For the PS versus PT1 abundance plots, all samples were subsampled to the same number of TCRs (28,000). TCRs were defined as expanded if absent before sensitization and observed at least eight times at the 2-week time point. The public sequencing data were trimmed at Q25 with fastp and processed into clonotypes with MiXCR by TCRdb, which kept only in-frame beta chains. Each CDR3 protein gets just one entry, which takes the most common genes and DNA from the rows behind it. The V and J calls were not made by the authors but by TCRdb's processing. The sample table records under 200,000 distinct CDR3 sequences; approximately 31% of these occur just once. Of the sample, less than 3% falls within the top ten clones.

The germline V gene yields SGHAT for CDR1 and FQNNGV for CDR2. Its CDR3 holds 15 amino acids, cysteine through phenylalanine. Only the CDR3 DNA is retained, 45 bases long and in frame from the first base. Cut back by 3 bases and 6 bases, the V and J ends lie 15 bases apart. The sequence was collected from a woman under 40 with alopecia areata. Some clones in this sample may be carry-over from other donors' samples. Specimen: whole blood, collected in connection with sensitization to the hapten diphenylcyclopropenone (DPC). The rearranged chain carries TRBV11-2 and TRBJ2-1; TRBD1 is a weak D gene call, 5 bases matching. The DNA sequence is TGTGCCAGCAGCTTGGGGCCCCTTGGTATCAATGAGCAGTTCTTC. Translated, it gives CASSLGPLGINEQFF. With all but the CDR3 taken from the reference TRBV11-2 and TRBJ2-1 genes, the full variable domain is: EAGVAQSPRYKIIEKRQSVAFWCNPISGHATLYWYQQILGQGPKLLIQFQNNGVVDDSQLPKDRFSAERLKGVDSTLKIQPAKLEDSAVYLCASSLGPLGINEQFFGPGTRLTVL.